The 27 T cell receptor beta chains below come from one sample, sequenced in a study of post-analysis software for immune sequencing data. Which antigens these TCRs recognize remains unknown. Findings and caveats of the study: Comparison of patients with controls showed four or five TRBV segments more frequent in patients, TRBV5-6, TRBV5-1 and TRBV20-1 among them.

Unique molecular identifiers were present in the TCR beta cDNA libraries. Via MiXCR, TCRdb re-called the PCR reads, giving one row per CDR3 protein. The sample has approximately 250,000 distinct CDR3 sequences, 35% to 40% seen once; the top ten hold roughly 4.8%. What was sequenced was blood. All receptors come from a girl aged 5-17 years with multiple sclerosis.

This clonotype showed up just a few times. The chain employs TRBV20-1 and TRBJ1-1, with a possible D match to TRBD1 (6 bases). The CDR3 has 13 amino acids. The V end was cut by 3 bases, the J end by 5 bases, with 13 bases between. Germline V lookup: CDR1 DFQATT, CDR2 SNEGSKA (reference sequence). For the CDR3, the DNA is TGCAGTGCTAGGACAGGAGTGAGGACTGAAGCTTTCTTT. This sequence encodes CSARTGVRTEAFF.

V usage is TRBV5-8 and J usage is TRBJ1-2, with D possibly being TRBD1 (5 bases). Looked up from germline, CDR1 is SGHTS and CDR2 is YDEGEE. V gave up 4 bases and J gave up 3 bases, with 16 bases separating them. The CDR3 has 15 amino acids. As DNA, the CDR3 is TGTGCCAGCAGCAGGGGAGGTCTGAAGGACTATGGCTACACCTTC. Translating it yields CASSRGGLKDYGYTF.

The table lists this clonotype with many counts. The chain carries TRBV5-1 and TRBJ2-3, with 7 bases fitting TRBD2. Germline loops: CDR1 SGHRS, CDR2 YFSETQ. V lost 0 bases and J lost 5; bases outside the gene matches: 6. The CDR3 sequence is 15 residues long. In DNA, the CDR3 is TGCGCCAGCAGCTTGGCAGGACTAGACGGAGATACGCAGTATTTT. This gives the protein CASSLAGLDGDTQYF. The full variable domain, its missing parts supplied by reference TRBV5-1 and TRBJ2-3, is KAGVTQTPRYLIKTRGQQVTLSCSPISGHRSVSWYQQTPGQGLQFLFEYFSETQRNKGNFPGRFSGRQFSNSRSEMNVSTLELGDSALYLCASSLAGLDGDTQYFGPGTRLTVL.

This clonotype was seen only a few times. DNA of the CDR3: TGTGCCTGGAGTGATTCCAACCGGGCCCGAGAAGCTTTCTTT. Protein product: CAWSDSNRAREAFF. The rearrangement links TRBV30 to TRBJ1-1; no clear D gene. This CDR3 region has 14 residues. V dropped 1 base and J dropped 8 bases, with 17 bases sitting between them. The V gene's germline CDR1 is GTSNPN and CDR2 SVGIG (reference sequence). Full variable domain (rest looked up from reference TRBV30 and TRBJ1-1): SQTIHQWPATLVQPVGSPLSLECTVEGTSNPNLYWYRQAAGRGLQLLFYSVGIGQISSEVPQNLSASRPQDRQFILSSKKLLLSDSGFYLCAWSDSNRAREAFFGQGTRLTVV.

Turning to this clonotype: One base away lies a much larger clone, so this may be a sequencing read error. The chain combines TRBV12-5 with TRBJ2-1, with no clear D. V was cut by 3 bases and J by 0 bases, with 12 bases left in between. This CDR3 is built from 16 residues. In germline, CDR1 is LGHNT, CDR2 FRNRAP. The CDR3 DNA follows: TGTGCTAGTGGTTTACAAGGACGAGGCTCCTACAATGAGCAGTTCTTC. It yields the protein CASGLQGRGSYNEQFF.

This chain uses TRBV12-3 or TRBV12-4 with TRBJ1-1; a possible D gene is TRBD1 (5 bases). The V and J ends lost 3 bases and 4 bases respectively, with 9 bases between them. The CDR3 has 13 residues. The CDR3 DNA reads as TGTGCCAGCAGTTTGTTCGGGGCCACTGAAGCTTTCTTT. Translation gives CASSLFGATEAFF.

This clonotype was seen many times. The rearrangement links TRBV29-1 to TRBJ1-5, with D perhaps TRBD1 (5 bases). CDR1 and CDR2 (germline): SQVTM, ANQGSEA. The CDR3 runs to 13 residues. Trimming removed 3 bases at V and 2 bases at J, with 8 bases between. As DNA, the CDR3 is TGCAGCGTTGATTCAGGGCGCAATCAGCCCCAGCATTTT. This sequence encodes CSVDSGRNQPQHF.

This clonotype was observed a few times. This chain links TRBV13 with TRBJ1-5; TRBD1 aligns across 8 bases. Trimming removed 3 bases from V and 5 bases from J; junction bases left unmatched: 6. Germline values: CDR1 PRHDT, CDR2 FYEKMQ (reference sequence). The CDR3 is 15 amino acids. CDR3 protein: CASSFRGQADQPQHF. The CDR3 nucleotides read TGTGCCAGCAGCTTCCGGGGACAGGCCGATCAGCCCCAGCATTTT. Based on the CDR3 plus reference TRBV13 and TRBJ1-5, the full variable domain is AAGVIQSPRHLIKEKRETATLKCYPIPRHDTVYWYQQGPGQDPQFLISFYEKMQSDKGSIPDRFSAQQFSDYHSELNMSSLELGDSALYFCASSFRGQADQPQHFGDGTRLSIL.

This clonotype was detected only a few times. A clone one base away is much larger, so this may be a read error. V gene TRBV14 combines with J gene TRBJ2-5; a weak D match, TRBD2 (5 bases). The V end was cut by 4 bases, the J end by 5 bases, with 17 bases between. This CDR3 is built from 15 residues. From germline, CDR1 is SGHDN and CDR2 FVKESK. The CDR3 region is CASSPLVGEWETQYF. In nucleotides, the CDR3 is TGTGCCAGCAGCCCTCTAGTGGGAGAGTGGGAGACCCAGTACTTC.

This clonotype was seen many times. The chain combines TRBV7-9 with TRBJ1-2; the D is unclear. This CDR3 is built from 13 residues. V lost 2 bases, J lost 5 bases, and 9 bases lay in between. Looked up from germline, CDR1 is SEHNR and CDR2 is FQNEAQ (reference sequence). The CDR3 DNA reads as TGTGCCAGCAGCTTAAGCCAGTTTTATGGCTACACCTTC. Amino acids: CASSLSQFYGYTF.

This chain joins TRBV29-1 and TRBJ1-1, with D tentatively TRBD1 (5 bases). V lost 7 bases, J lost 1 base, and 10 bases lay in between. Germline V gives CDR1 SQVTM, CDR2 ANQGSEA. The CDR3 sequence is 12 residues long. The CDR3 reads CSADGTNTEAFF. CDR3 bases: TGCAGCGCTGACGGGACGAACACTGAAGCTTTCTTT.

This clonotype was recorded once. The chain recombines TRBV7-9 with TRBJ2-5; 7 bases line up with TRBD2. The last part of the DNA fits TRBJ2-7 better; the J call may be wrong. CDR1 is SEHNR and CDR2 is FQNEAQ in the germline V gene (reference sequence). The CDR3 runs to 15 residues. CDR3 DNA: TGTGCCAGCAGCTCCGGGGGGTTATTAGACCACGAGCAGTACTTC. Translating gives CASSSGGLLDHEQYF.

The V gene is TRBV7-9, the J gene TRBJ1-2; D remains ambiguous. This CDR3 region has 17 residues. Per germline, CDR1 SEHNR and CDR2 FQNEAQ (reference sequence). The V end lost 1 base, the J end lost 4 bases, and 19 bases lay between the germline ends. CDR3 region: CASSLERSLNQLYGYTF. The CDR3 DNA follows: TGTGCCAGCAGCTTAGAGAGGAGTCTAAACCAGCTCTATGGCTACACCTTC.

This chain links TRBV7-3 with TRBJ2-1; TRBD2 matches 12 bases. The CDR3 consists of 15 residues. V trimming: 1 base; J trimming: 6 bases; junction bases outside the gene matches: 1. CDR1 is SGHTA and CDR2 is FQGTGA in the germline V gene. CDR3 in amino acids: CASSLRTSGINEQFF. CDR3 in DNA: TGTGCCAGCAGCTTAAGGACTAGCGGGATCAATGAGCAGTTCTTC. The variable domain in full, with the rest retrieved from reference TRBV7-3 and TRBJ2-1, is GAGVSQTPSNKVTEKGKYVELRCDPISGHTALYWYRQSLGQGPEFLIYFQGTGAADDSGLPNDRFFAVRPEGSVSTLKIQRTERGDSAVYLCASSLRTSGINEQFFGPGTRLTVL.

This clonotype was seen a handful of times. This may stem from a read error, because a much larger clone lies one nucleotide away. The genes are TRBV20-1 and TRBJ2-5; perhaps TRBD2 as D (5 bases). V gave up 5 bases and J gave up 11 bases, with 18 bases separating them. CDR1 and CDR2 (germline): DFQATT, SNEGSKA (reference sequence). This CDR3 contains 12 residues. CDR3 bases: TGCAGTGCTGAGGGCGAGTTAAATGAGCAGTACTTC. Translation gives CSAEGELNEQYF.

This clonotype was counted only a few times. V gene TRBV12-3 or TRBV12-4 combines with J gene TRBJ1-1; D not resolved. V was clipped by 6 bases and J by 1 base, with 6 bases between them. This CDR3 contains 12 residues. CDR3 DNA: TGTGCCAGCAGGGGAGGGAACACTGAAGCTTTCTTT. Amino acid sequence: CASRGGNTEAFF.

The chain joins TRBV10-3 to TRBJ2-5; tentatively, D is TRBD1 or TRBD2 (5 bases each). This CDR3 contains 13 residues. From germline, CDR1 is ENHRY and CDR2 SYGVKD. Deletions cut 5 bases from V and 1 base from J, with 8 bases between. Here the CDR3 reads CAISWGSQETQYF. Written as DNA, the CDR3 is TGTGCCATCAGTTGGGGGTCCCAAGAGACCCAGTACTTC.

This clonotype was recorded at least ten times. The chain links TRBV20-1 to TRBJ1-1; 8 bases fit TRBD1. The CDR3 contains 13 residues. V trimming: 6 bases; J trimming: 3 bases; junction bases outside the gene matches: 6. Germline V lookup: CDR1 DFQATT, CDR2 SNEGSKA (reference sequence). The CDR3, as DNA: TGCAGTGCAAGGGACAGGTGGGACACTGAAGCTTTCTTT. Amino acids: CSARDRWDTEAFF.

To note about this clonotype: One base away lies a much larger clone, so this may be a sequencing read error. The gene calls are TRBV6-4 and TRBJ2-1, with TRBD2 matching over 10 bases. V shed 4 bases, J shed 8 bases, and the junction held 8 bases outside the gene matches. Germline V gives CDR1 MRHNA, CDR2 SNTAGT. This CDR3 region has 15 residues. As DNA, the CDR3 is TGTGCCAGCAGTGGCGGGCTAGCGGGGGACGATGAGCAGTTCTTC. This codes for CASSGGLAGDDEQFF.

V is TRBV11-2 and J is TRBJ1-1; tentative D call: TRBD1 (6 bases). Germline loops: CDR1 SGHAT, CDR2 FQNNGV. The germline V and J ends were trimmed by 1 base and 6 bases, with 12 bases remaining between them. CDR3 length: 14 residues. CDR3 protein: CASSLGGARAEAFF. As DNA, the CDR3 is TGTGCCAGCAGCTTAGGGGGGGCTCGCGCTGAAGCTTTCTTT.

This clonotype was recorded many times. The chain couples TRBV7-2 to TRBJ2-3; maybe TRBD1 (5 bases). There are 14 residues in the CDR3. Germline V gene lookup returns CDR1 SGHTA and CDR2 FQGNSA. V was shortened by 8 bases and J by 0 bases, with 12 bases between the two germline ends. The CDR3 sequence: CASRGAYSTDTQYF. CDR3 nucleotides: TGTGCCAGCCGTGGGGCCTACAGCACAGATACGCAGTATTTT. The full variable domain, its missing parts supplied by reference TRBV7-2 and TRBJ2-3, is GAGVSQSPSNKVTEKGKDVELRCDPISGHTALYWYRQSLGQGLEFLIYFQGNSAPDKSGLPSDRFSAERTGGSVSTLTIQRTQQEDSAVYLCASRGAYSTDTQYFGPGTRLTVL.

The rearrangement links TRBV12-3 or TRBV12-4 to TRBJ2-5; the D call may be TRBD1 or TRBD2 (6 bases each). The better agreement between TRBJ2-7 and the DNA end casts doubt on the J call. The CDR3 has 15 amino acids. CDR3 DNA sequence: TGTGCCAGCAGTTTGGGGAAGGGGGAGGTCTACGAGCAGTACTTC. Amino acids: CASSLGKGEVYEQYF.

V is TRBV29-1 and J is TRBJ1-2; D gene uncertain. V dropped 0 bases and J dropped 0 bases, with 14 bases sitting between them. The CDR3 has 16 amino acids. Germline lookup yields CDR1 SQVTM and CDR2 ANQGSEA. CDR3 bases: TGCAGCGTTGAAGAACCCCGACTGGGAGCTAACTATGGCTACACCTTC. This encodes CSVEEPRLGANYGYTF.

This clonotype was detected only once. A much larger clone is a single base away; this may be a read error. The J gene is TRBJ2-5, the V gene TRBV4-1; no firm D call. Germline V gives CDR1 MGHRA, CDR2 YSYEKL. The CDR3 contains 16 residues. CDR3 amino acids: CAGSQEHPGRMGTQYF. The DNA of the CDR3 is TGCGCCGGCAGCCAAGAGCATCCCGGGCGGATGGGGACCCAGTACTTC.

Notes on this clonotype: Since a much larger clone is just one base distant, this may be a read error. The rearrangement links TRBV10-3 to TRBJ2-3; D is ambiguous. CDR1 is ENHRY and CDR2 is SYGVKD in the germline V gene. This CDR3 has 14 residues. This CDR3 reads CAIRESTRADTQYF. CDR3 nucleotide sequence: TGTGCCATCAGGGAGTCTACAAGGGCAGATACGCAGTATTTT.

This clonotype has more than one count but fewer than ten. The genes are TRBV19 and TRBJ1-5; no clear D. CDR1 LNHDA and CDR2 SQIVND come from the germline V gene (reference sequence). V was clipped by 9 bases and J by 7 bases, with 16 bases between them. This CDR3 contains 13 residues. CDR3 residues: CASPDPERQPQHF. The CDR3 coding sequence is TGTGCCAGCCCTGACCCGGAGAGGCAGCCCCAGCATTTT.

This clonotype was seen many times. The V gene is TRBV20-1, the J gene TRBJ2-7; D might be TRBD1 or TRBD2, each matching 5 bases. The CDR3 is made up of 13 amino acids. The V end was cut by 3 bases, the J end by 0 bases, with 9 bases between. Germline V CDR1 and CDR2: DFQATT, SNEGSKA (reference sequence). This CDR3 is CSARSGTSYEQYF. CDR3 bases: TGCAGTGCTAGGTCCGGGACCTCCTACGAGCAGTACTTC.